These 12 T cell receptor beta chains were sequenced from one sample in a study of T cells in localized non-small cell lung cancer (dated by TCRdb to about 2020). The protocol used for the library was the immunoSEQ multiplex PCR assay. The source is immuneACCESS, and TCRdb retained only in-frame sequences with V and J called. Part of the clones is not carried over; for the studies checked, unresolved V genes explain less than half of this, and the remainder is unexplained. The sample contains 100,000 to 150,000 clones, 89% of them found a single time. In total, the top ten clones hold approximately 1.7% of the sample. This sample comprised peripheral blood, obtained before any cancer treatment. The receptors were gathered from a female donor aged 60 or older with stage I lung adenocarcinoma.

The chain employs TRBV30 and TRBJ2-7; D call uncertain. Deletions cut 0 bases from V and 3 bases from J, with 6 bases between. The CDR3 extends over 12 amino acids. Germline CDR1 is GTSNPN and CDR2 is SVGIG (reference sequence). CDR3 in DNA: TGTGCCTGGAGTGTACAATTCTACGAGCAGTACTTC. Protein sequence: CAWSVQFYEQYF. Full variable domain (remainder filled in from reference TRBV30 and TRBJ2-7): SQTIHQWPATLVQPVGSPLSLECTVEGTSNPNLYWYRQAAGRGLQLLFYSVGIGQISSEVPQNLSASRPQDRQFILSSKKLLLSDSGFYLCAWSVQFYEQYFGPGTRLTVT.

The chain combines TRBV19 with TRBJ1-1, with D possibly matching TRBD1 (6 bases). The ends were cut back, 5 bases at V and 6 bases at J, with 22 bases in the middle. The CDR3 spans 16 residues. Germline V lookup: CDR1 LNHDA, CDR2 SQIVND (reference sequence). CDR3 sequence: CASSAARWGANAEAFF. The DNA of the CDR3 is TGTGCCAGTAGTGCCGCAAGGTGGGGGGCCAACGCTGAAGCTTTCTTT.

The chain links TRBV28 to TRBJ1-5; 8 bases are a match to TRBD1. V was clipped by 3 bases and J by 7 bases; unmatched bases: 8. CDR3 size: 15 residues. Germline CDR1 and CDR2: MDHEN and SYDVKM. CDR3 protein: CASSLTGARGQPQHF. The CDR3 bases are TGTGCCAGCAGTTTGACAGGGGCGAGAGGACAGCCCCAGCATTTT.

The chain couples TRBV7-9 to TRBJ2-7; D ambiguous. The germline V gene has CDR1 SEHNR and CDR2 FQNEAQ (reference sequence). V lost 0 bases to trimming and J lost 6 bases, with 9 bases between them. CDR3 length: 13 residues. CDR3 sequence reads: CASSLAGIGEQYF. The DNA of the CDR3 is TGTGCCAGCAGCTTAGCTGGGATCGGCGAGCAGTACTTC.

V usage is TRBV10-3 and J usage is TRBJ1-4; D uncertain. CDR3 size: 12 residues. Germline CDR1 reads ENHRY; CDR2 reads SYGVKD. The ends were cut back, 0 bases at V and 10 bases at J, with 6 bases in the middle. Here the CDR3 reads CAISESTGKLFF. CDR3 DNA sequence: TGTGCCATCAGTGAGTCTACCGGAAAACTGTTTTTT.

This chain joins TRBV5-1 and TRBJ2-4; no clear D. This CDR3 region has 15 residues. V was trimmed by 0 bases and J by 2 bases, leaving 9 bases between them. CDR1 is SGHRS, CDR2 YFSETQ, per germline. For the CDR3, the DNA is TGCGCCAGCAGCTTGGCCTTGGGTACCAAAAACATTCAGTACTTC. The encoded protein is CASSLALGTKNIQYF.

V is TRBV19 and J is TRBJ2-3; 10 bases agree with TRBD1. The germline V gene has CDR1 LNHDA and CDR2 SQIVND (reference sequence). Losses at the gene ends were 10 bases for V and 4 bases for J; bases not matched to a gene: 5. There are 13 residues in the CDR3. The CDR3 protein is CATGQGGADTQYF. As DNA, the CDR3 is TGTGCCACTGGACAGGGGGGCGCAGATACGCAGTATTTT.

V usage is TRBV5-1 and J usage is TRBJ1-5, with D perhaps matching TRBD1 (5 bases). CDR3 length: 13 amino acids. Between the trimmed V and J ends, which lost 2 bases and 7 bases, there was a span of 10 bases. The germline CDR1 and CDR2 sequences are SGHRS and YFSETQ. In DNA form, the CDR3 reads TGCGCCAGCAGCTTAATGACAGACCAGCCCCAGCATTTT. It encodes CASSLMTDQPQHF.

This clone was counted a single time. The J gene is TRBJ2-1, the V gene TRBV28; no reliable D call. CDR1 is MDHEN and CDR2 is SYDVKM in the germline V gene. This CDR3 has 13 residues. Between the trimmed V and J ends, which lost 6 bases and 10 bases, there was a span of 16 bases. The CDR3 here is CASSSHLVREQFF. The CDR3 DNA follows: TGTGCCAGCAGCTCCCACCTAGTTAGGGAGCAGTTCTTC. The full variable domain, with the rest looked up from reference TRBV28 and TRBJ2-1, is DVKVTQSSRYLVKRTGEKVFLECVQDMDHENMFWYRQDPGLGLRLIYFSYDVKMKEKGDIPEGYSVSREKKERFSLILESASTNQTSMYLCASSSHLVREQFFGPGTRLTVL.

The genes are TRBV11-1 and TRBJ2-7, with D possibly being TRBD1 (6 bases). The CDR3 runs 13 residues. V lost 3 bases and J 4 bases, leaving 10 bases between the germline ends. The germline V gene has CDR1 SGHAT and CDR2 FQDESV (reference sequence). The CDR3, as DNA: TGTGCCAGCAGCTTTCCCCAGGGGTACGAGCAGTACTTC. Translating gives CASSFPQGYEQYF.

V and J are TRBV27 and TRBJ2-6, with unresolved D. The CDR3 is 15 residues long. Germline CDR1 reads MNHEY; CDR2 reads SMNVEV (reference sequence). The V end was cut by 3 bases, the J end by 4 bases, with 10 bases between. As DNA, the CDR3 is TGTGCCAGCAGTTTTCGCCTCTCCGGGGCCAACGTCCTGACTTTC. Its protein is CASSFRLSGANVLTF.

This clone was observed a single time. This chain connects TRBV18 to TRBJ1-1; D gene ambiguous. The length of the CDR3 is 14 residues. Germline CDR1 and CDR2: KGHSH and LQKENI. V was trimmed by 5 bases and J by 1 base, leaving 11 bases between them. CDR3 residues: CASSASTGNTEAFF. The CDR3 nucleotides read TGTGCCAGCTCAGCTTCGACGGGGAACACTGAAGCTTTCTTT.